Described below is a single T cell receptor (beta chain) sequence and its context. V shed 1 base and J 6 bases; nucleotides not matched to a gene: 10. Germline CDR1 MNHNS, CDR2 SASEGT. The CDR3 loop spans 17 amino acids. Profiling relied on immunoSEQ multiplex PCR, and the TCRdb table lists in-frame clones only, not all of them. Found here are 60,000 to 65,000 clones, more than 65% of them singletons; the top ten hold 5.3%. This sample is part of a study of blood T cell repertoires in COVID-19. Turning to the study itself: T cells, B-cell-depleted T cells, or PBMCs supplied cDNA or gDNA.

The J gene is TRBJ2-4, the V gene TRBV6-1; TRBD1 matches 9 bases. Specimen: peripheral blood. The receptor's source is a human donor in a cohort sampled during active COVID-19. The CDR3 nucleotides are TGTGCCAGCAGTGAAGAGAGAGGCGGGACAGGGAGAAACATTCAGTACTTC. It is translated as CASSEERGGTGRNIQYF.